One and the same sample provided the 30 T cell receptor beta chains below, sequenced in a study of cytomegalovirus exposure and HLA in healthy donors. Amplification used 60 Vbeta primers and 13 Jbeta primers. Produced via immunoSEQ multiplex PCR; TCRdb's table is partial and in-frame only. The table includes tens of thousands of clones, about 73% detected once. The source material was PBMCs. Source of these receptors: a woman aged 40 to 55 in good health and CMV-seropositive.

A remark on this clone: Other DNA sequences in this sample translate to the same CDR3. The V and J genes are TRBV15 and TRBJ1-4, with TRBD1 matching 8 bases. The CDR3 spans 14 residues. Looked up from germline, CDR1 is LNHNV and CDR2 is YYDKDF (reference sequence). The V and J ends lost 4 bases and 4 bases, in that order; junction bases with no gene match: 2. CDR3 region: CATSTGQGNEKLFF. In DNA, the CDR3 is TGTGCCACCAGCACTGGACAGGGTAATGAAAAACTGTTTTTT.

This chain links TRBV5-1 with TRBJ1-1; 7 bases align to TRBD1. V gave up 1 base and J gave up 5 bases; unmatched junction bases: 2. CDR1 and CDR2 from the germline V gene are SGHRS and YFSETQ. This CDR3 is built from 13 residues. The CDR3 loop is CASSLTTGTEAFF. The CDR3 bases are TGCGCCAGCAGCTTGACGACAGGGACTGAAGCTTTCTTT.

The V and J genes are TRBV5-4 and TRBJ2-7, with 7 bases identical to TRBD2. The germline V gene has CDR1 SGHNT and CDR2 YYREEE (reference sequence). The CDR3 is 14 amino acids. The trim removed 4 bases at V and 2 bases at J, leaving 6 bases unmatched. CDR3 sequence reads: CASSHEGGAYEQYF. The CDR3 DNA follows: TGTGCCAGCAGCCACGAGGGAGGGGCCTACGAGCAGTACTTC.

The genes are TRBV5-8 and TRBJ1-1; 7 positions match TRBD1. This CDR3 has 16 amino acids. Per the germline V gene, CDR1 is SGHTS and CDR2 is YDEGEE. The ends lost 2 bases at V and 1 base at J; junction bases unmatched: 8. The CDR3 reads CASSFFRGQRNTEAFF. CDR3 nucleotides: TGTGCCAGCAGCTTCTTCCGGGGACAGCGGAACACTGAAGCTTTCTTT.

This chain uses TRBV21-1 with TRBJ2-3; the D call TRBD2 from the table was never checked on the DNA. TRBV21-1 corresponds to a pseudogene. There are 16 residues in the CDR3. CDR3 bases: TGTGCCAGCAGCATTCCGGGACGGGGGTATACAGATACGCAGTATTTT. Amino acids: CASSIPGRGYTDTQYF.

The chain recombines TRBV19 with TRBJ1-1; a possible D gene is TRBD1 (6 bases). Trimming shortened V by 6 bases and J by 6 bases, and 17 bases separated the two germline ends. This CDR3 spans 14 amino acids. In germline, CDR1 is LNHDA, CDR2 SQIVND (reference sequence). In DNA, the CDR3 is TGTGCCAGTAGCATACAGGGTGTTTCTTCTGAAGCTTTCTTT. Protein product: CASSIQGVSSEAFF.

This chain links TRBV7-8 with TRBJ2-1; possible D gene TRBD1, 5 bases. The CDR3 extends over 14 amino acids. The V end lost 3 bases, the J end lost 7 bases, and 13 bases lay between the germline ends. Per germline, CDR1 SGHVS and CDR2 FQNEAQ. The CDR3 sequence is CASSLAGKWNEQFF. In DNA, the CDR3 is TGTGCCAGCAGCTTGGCAGGGAAATGGAATGAGCAGTTCTTC.

The CDR3 is CASSFGQGNTEAFF. The CDR3 nucleotides read TGTGCCAGCAGCTTCGGACAGGGGAACACTGAAGCTTTCTTT. V and J are TRBV14 and TRBJ1-1; 8 nucleotides agree with TRBD1. The CDR3 consists of 14 residues. Trimming took 5 bases from V and 1 from J; bases not matched to a gene: 3. CDR1 is SGHDN and CDR2 is FVKESK in the germline V gene.

V is TRBV20-1 and J is TRBJ2-4; weak D call: TRBD1 (5 bases). Germline CDR1 and CDR2: DFQATT and SNEGSKA (reference sequence). The CDR3 extends over 10 amino acids. CDR3: CRGLTNIQYF. The CDR3 coding sequence is TGCAGGGGGCTAACTAACATTCAGTACTTC.

The chain carries TRBV5-1 and TRBJ2-1; 10 bases align to TRBD2. Looked up from germline, CDR1 is SGHRS and CDR2 is YFSETQ. This CDR3 is 15 amino acids long. The V and J ends lost 3 bases and 3 bases, in that order; junction bases with no gene match: 3. CDR3 coding DNA: TGCGCCAGCAGCTGGACTAGCGGAGTCTACAATGAGCAGTTCTTC. Translated: CASSWTSGVYNEQFF.

This clone has more than one count but fewer than ten. This sequence joins TRBV2 and TRBJ1-1; D gene unclear. The length of the CDR3 is 15 residues. Germline CDR1 is SNHLY and CDR2 is FYNNEI. The V gene lost 7 bases and the J gene lost 0 bases, with 15 bases spanning the gap. CDR3 in amino acids: CASNPTGDMNTEAFF. The CDR3 coding sequence is TGTGCCAGCAACCCCACGGGTGATATGAACACTGAAGCTTTCTTT. Looking up the rest from reference TRBV2 and TRBJ1-1 gives the full variable domain: EPEVTQTPSHQVTQMGQEVILRCVPISNHLYFYWYRQILGQKVEFLVSFYNNEISEKSEIFDDQFSVERPDGSNFTLKIRSTKLEDSAMYFCASNPTGDMNTEAFFGQGTRLTVV.

The chain uses TRBV19 and TRBJ2-7; D possibly corresponds to TRBD2 (5 bases). Between the trimmed V and J ends, which lost 5 bases and 6 bases, there was a span of 11 bases. Per the germline V gene, CDR1 is LNHDA and CDR2 is SQIVND (reference sequence). The CDR3 runs 12 residues. In DNA, the CDR3 is TGTGCCAGTAGTTACGGGATGAGCGAGCAGTACTTC. It translates to CASSYGMSEQYF.

This sequence joins TRBV6-5 and TRBJ2-1; 15 bases map to TRBD2. The CDR3 loop spans 14 amino acids. The germline V gene has CDR1 MNHEY and CDR2 SVGAGI. With 8 bases clipped from V and 7 bases from J, the junction kept 3 bases outside the gene matches. CDR3 sequence (DNA): TGTGCCAGCGGGACTAGCGGGAGGTTGAATGAGCAGTTCTTC. It translates to CASGTSGRLNEQFF.

The rearrangement joins TRBV6-5 to TRBJ2-5; TRBD1 agrees at 7 bases. CDR1 is MNHEY and CDR2 is SVGAGI in the germline V gene. This CDR3 comprises 16 residues. The junction had 12 bases not matched to a gene; V was cut back by 2 bases and J by 6 bases. CDR3 nucleotide sequence: TGTGCCAGCAGTTACACCGCCGGACAGGTTGGGCAGACCCAGTACTTC. The encoded protein is CASSYTAGQVGQTQYF.

The chain uses TRBV19 and TRBJ1-4, with 9 positions matching TRBD1. This CDR3 has 15 residues. The V and J ends lost 5 bases and 8 bases, in that order; junction bases with no gene match: 9. The germline gives CDR1 LNHDA, CDR2 SQIVND (reference sequence). The CDR3 DNA is TGTGCCAGTAGTTCTTCGACAGGGGGAAGGGAAAAACTGTTTTTT. As protein: CASSSSTGGREKLFF.

This clone was counted a single time. Distinct nucleotide sequences in the sample also encode this CDR3. The rearrangement joins TRBV6-5 to TRBJ1-4; 7 bases map to TRBD1. Germline loops: CDR1 MNHEY, CDR2 SVGAGI. The CDR3 has 15 amino acids. After removal of 6 bases from V and 0 bases from J, the junction contained 4 bases not matched to a gene. The CDR3 coding sequence is TGTGCCAGCAGGTCTACAGGGGCAACTAATGAAAAACTGTTTTTT. Amino acid sequence: CASRSTGATNEKLFF.

This rearrangement joins TRBV19 to TRBJ2-1, with 7 positions matching TRBD1. This CDR3 has 15 residues. Germline CDR1 and CDR2: LNHDA and SQIVND (reference sequence). Trimming at V came to 6 bases and at J to 0 bases, leaving 5 bases not matched to a gene. CDR3 in DNA: TGTGCCAGTAGAGACAGGGTGGGCTCCTACAATGAGCAGTTCTTC. This sequence encodes CASRDRVGSYNEQFF.

V and J are TRBV27 and TRBJ2-7; 10 nucleotides align to TRBD2. CDR3 length equals 15 residues. The V and J ends lost 9 bases and 5 bases, in that order; junction bases with no gene match: 13. Germline V gives CDR1 MNHEY, CDR2 SMNVEV (reference sequence). The chain's CDR3 is CASKGLAGESNEQYF. CDR3 bases: TGTGCCAGTAAGGGGCTAGCGGGAGAGAGTAACGAGCAGTACTTC.

V gene TRBV30 combines with J gene TRBJ1-1; 7 bases agree with TRBD1. Per germline, CDR1 GTSNPN and CDR2 SVGIG (reference sequence). V shed 1 base and J 5 bases; nucleotides not matched to a gene: 4. The CDR3 has 13 amino acids. The CDR3 DNA follows: TGTGCCTGGAGTGCAGGGGGAGATACTGAAGCTTTCTTT. This sequence encodes CAWSAGGDTEAFF.

The table lists this clone with a count of one. The chain has TRBV7-9 and TRBJ2-6; D might be TRBD2 (6 bases). V lost 5 bases and J lost 4, with 12 bases in between. CDR3 length: 15 amino acids. Germline values: CDR1 SEHNR, CDR2 FQNEAQ (reference sequence). CDR3 nucleotide sequence: TGTGCCAGCAGCCGAGGAGGACTAGGGGCCAACGTCCTGACTTTC. Translating it yields CASSRGGLGANVLTF.

The V call is TRBV11-2, the J call TRBJ2-2; TRBD2 matches 15 bases. The CDR3 is 16 residues long. The germline V gene has CDR1 SGHAT and CDR2 FQNNGV. With V trimmed by 4 bases and J by 6 bases, 3 bases remained unmatched. CDR3 nucleotide sequence: TGTGCCAGCAGCTCAAGGACTAGCGGGAGGGCCGGGGAGCTGTTTTTT. Amino acids: CASSSRTSGRAGELFF.

V and J are TRBV6-1 and TRBJ2-7; 8 bases agree with TRBD1. The CDR3 is made up of 15 amino acids. J lost 3 bases, V lost 6 bases, and 10 bases had no gene match. Germline values: CDR1 MNHNS, CDR2 SASEGT. The CDR3: CASSLGQGGHYEQYF. In DNA, the CDR3 is TGTGCCAGCAGCCTAGGACAGGGCGGGCACTACGAGCAGTACTTC.

In nucleotides, the CDR3 is TGTGCCTGGAGCGATAAGGGGGATCGGGCAGATACGCAGTATTTT. This translates into CAWSDKGDRADTQYF. The V gene is TRBV30, the J gene TRBJ2-3, with a possible D match to TRBD1 (6 bases). The CDR3 spans 15 residues. Per the germline V gene, CDR1 is GTSNPN and CDR2 is SVGIG (reference sequence). The V gene lost 3 bases and the J gene lost 4 bases, with 17 bases spanning the gap.

This chain's CDR3 is CASSLGQGYTEAFF. CDR3 bases: TGTGCCAGCAGTTTAGGTCAGGGTTACACTGAAGCTTTCTTT. The chain has TRBV27 and TRBJ1-1, with D maybe TRBD1 (5 bases). This CDR3 has 14 residues. From germline, CDR1 is MNHEY and CDR2 SMNVEV (reference sequence). The V gene lost 2 bases and the J gene lost 3 bases, with 10 bases spanning the gap.

V gene TRBV6-5 combines with J gene TRBJ1-1; D is perhaps TRBD1 (5 bases). The CDR3 runs 15 residues. Germline lookup yields CDR1 MNHEY and CDR2 SVGAGI. The V gene lost 6 bases and the J gene lost 6 bases, with 20 bases spanning the gap. The DNA of the CDR3 is TGTGCCAGCAGCTTATCCCCTAGGGGTCGCGCTGAAGCTTTCTTT. Its translation: CASSLSPRGRAEAFF.

The chain combines TRBV4-2 with TRBJ1-6, with unresolved D. The V end lost 6 bases, the J end lost 13 bases, and 22 bases lay between the germline ends. The CDR3 consists of 15 residues. Germline V gene data show CDR1 as LGHNA and CDR2 as YNFKEQ. CDR3: CASSPGVSSASPLHF. The CDR3 DNA is TGTGCCAGCAGTCCAGGCGTAAGTTCGGCTTCTCCCCTCCACTTT.

V and J are TRBV7-9 and TRBJ1-2; possibly TRBD1 for D (5 bases). This CDR3 region has 13 residues. Germline loops: CDR1 SEHNR, CDR2 FQNEAQ (reference sequence). Trimming pared 5 bases from V and 3 bases from J, leaving 10 bases between. The CDR3 loop reads CASSQDMDYGYTF. CDR3 DNA sequence: TGTGCCAGCAGCCAGGACATGGACTATGGCTACACCTTC.

J is TRBJ2-2 and V is TRBV2, with no clear D. V was cut by 4 bases and J by 1 base, with 4 bases left in between. Germline CDR1 is SNHLY and CDR2 is FYNNEI. This CDR3 region has 13 residues. The CDR3 DNA is TGTGCCAGCAGTGGGCAGAACACCGGGGAGCTGTTTTTT. Translation: CASSGQNTGELFF.

This chain joins TRBV9 and TRBJ2-6; TRBD1 might be the D (6 bases). The V gene lost 4 bases and the J gene lost 0 bases, with 8 bases spanning the gap. Per germline, CDR1 SGDLS and CDR2 YYNGEE. CDR3 length: 15 residues. The CDR3 sequence: CASSPGDSGANVLTF. The CDR3 nucleotides read TGTGCCAGCAGCCCAGGGGACTCTGGGGCCAACGTCCTGACTTTC.

The chain employs TRBV28 and TRBJ1-2; maybe TRBD1 (5 bases). Germline CDR1 is MDHEN and CDR2 is SYDVKM. The CDR3 length is 13 residues. V was clipped by 7 bases and J by 3 bases, with 12 bases between them. The CDR3 sequence is CASTENRYYGYTF. The CDR3 DNA follows: TGTGCCAGCACCGAGAACAGGTACTATGGCTACACCTTC.